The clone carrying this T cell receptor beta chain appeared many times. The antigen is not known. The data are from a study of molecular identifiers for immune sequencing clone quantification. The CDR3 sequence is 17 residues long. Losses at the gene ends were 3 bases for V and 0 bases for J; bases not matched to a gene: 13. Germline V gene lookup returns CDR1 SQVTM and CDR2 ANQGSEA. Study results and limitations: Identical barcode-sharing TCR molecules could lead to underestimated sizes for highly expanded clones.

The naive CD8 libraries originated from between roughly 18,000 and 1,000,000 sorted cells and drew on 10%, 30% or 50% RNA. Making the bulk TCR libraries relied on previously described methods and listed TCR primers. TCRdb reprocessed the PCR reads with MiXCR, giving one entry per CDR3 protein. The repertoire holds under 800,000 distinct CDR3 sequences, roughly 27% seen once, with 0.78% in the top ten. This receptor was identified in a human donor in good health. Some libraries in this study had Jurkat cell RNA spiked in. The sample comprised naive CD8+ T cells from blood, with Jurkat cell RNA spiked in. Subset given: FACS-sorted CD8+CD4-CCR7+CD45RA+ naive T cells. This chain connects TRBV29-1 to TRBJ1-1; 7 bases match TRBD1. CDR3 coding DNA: TGCAGCGTTGACCAGATTATGGACAGGAACATGAACACTGAAGCTTTCTTT. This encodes CSVDQIMDRNMNTEAFF.